This TCR beta chain was captured by sequencing in a study of human T cells and chemical hapten exposure. What the library attached to individual cDNA molecules were unique molecular identifiers. TCRdb processed the RACE reads anew with MiXCR; each CDR3 protein has one entry. The table has around 120,000 distinct CDR3 sequences, about 13% seen once. J was trimmed by 0 bases and V by 1 base; bases with no gene match: 10. The CDR3 covers 19 residues. Germline values: CDR1 SEHNR, CDR2 FQNEAQ (reference sequence). As for time point: pre-sensitization, week 0. Documented treatment: therapeutic diphenylcyclopropenone sensitization with weekly scalp DPC.

The sequenced sample was whole blood, obtained in connection with sensitization to the hapten diphenylcyclopropenone (DPC). The rearrangement links TRBV7-9 to TRBJ1-3; 9 bases match TRBD1. The TCR originated in a woman under 30 with alopecia areata. Some clones in this sample may be carry-over from other donors' samples. Here the CDR3 DNA reads TGTGCCAGCAGCTTAGGGCATTCGGGACAGGGAGTCTCTGGAAACACCATATATTTT. Translated: CASSLGHSGQGVSGNTIYF.